Listed below are T cell receptor beta chains from one sample, sequenced in a study of patients and donors after allogeneic stem cell transplantation. TCRdb re-called the RT-PCR reads with MiXCR, one entry per CDR3 protein. This table holds approximately 250,000 distinct CDR3 sequences, roughly 15% found once. The sample comprised blood, either unsorted or a sorted T cell fraction (not recorded which). The receptors were gathered from a human donor who was either an allogeneic HSCT recipient or a stem cell or donor lymphocyte infusion donor (not recorded which). It is not recorded whose cells these are; they may come from a transplant donor. The CDR3 runs from the conserved cysteine through the conserved F or W. D genes are given only for firm matches. Some rows mark clone size as missing; the rest say once, few, many or name a class of expanded clone.

v_gene	j_gene	abundance	d_gene	CDR3aa	CDR3nt
TRBV7-8	TRBJ2-3	many	TRBD2	CASSGTSGKDTQYF	TGTGCCAGCTCCGGGACTAGCGGCAAAGATACGCAGTATTTT
TRBV27	TRBJ2-1	few	.	CASSLGANYNEQFF	TGTGCCAGCAGTTTAGGGGCAAACTACAATGAGCAGTTCTTC
TRBV5-1	TRBJ2-1	many	TRBD2	CASSLARSGGTGNEQFF	TGCGCCAGCAGCTTGGCAAGGAGCGGGGGGACGGGCAATGAGCAGTTCTTC
TRBV11-1	TRBJ2-1	.	TRBD2	CASSLRSLAGGSYNEQFF	TGTGCCAGCAGCTTACGCTCCCTAGCGGGGGGATCCTACAATGAGCAGTTCTTC
TRBV30	TRBJ1-1	few	.	CAWIRTSNTEAFF	TGTGCCTGGATCCGGACATCGAACACTGAAGCTTTCTTT
TRBV7-9	TRBJ2-3	many	TRBD2	CASSEGASGSADTQYF	TGTGCCAGCAGCGAGGGGGCTAGCGGGAGTGCAGATACGCAGTATTTT
TRBV20-1	TRBJ1-1	.	TRBD1	CSARDWKGGGLGTEAFF	TGCAGTGCTAGAGATTGGAAGGGAGGGGGCCTGGGGACTGAAGCTTTCTTT
TRBV2	TRBJ1-1	many	.	CASSQYSEAFF	TGTGCCAGCTCTCAGTATTCAGAAGCTTTCTTT
TRBV20-1	TRBJ2-3	few	TRBD1	CSANLQGSRTDTQYF	TGCAGTGCAAACTTACAGGGGTCTCGGACAGATACGCAGTATTTT
TRBV29-1	TRBJ2-7	.	.	CSAGAGRDEQYF	TGCAGCGCAGGGGCAGGGAGAGACGAGCAGTACTTC
TRBV19	TRBJ1-5	few	.	CASSIVLSQPQHF	TGTGCCAGTAGTATAGTCCTGAGCCAGCCCCAGCATTTT
TRBV5-1	TRBJ1-2	few	.	CASSPPDVGTYGYTF	TGCGCCAGCAGCCCCCCGGACGTAGGGACCTATGGCTACACCTTC
TRBV5-1	TRBJ1-1	few	.	CASSLQYGDTEAFF	TGCGCCAGCAGCTTGCAGTACGGGGACACTGAAGCTTTCTTT
TRBV18	TRBJ2-3	.	TRBD1	CASSPSQGVLTQYF	TGTGCCAGCTCACCTAGCCAGGGGGTTTTAACGCAGTATTTT
TRBV15	TRBJ2-1	.	TRBD1	CATSRDRGLYEQFF	TGTGCCACCAGCAGGGACAGGGGGCTGTATGAGCAGTTCTTC
TRBV4-1	TRBJ1-1	many	.	CASSPGGFVTAFF	TGCGCCAGCAGCCCGGGGGGATTTGTTACGGCTTTCTTT
TRBV15	TRBJ1-5	many	TRBD1	CATSRTGGGGNQPQHF	TGTGCCACCAGCAGAACAGGGGGAGGGGGCAATCAGCCCCAGCATTTT
TRBV7-8	TRBJ2-5	few	TRBD2	CASSWTSGSSGQETQYF	TGTGCCAGCAGCTGGACTAGCGGGAGTAGCGGCCAAGAGACCCAGTACTTC
TRBV12-3/TRBV12-4	TRBJ1-1	many	.	CASSPSRSYATEAFF	TGTGCCAGCAGCCCCTCACGGTCCTACGCAACTGAAGCTTTCTTT
TRBV7-8	TRBJ2-2	.	.	CASSLGDIPTGELFF	TGTGCCAGCAGCTTAGGGGACATCCCTACCGGGGAGCTGTTTTTT
TRBV27	TRBJ2-7	many	TRBD1	CAIPNRGTFPGEQYF	TGTGCCATTCCGAACAGGGGTACGTTCCCGGGCGAGCAGTACTTC
TRBV20-1	TRBJ2-7	few	TRBD2	CSARRGGGGPREQYF	TGCAGTGCTAGGCGTGGCGGGGGGGGACCTCGGGAGCAGTACTTC
TRBV12-3/TRBV12-4	TRBJ2-3	.	.	CASSMDRITDTQYF	TGTGCCAGCAGTATGGACAGAATCACAGATACGCAGTATTTT
TRBV20-1	TRBJ2-3	.	TRBD2	CSARSSGRRDTQYF	TGCAGTGCTAGAAGTAGCGGGAGACGGGATACGCAGTATTTT
TRBV12-3/TRBV12-4	TRBJ2-3	.	TRBD2	CASSSPRTSKDTQYF	TGTGCCAGCAGTTCCCCTCGGACTAGTAAGGATACGCAGTATTTT
TRBV12-3/TRBV12-4	TRBJ1-2	few	TRBD1	CASSLGTGGRNYGYTF	TGTGCCAGCAGTTTAGGGACAGGGGGTAGGAACTATGGCTACACCTTC
TRBV5-1	TRBJ1-1	few	.	CASSQKTGRGTEAFF	TGCGCCAGCAGCCAGAAGACAGGAAGAGGCACTGAAGCTTTCTTT
TRBV7-7	TRBJ2-5	.	.	CASSLAPGAQETQYF	TGTGCTAGCAGCTTAGCTCCGGGGGCCCAAGAGACCCAGTACTTC
TRBV7-3	TRBJ2-5	.	TRBD1	CASSLIGTDRETQYF	TGTGCCAGCAGCTTAATCGGGACAGATAGGGAGACCCAGTACTTC
TRBV3-1	TRBJ1-1	many	.	CASSPWGKATEAFF	TGTGCCAGCAGCCCTTGGGGAAAGGCGACTGAAGCTTTCTTT
TRBV6-1	TRBJ1-1	few	.	CASSPPGRLSTEAFF	TGTGCCAGCAGTCCACCAGGGAGGCTGAGCACTGAAGCTTTCTTT
TRBV15	TRBJ2-2	.	.	CATSRGLLSEELFF	TGTGCCACCAGCAGAGGTCTTTTGTCTGAGGAGCTGTTTTTT
TRBV5-1	TRBJ2-2	many	TRBD1	CASSLRGQDTGELFF	TGCGCCAGCAGCTTGAGGGGGCAGGACACCGGGGAGCTGTTTTTT
TRBV20-1	TRBJ2-5	many	.	CSGGPGGETQYF	TGCAGTGGGGGCCCTGGGGGGGAGACCCAGTACTTC
TRBV5-6	TRBJ2-5	many	.	CASRNDSQETQYF	TGTGCCAGCAGAAATGACAGTCAAGAGACCCAGTACTTC
TRBV29-1	TRBJ1-1	.	.	CSVEVDRGSTFF	TGCAGCGTTGAAGTGGACAGAGGATCGACTTTCTTT
TRBV20-1	TRBJ2-3	few	.	CSAMGTLRGADTQYF	TGCAGTGCTATGGGGACGCTTCGCGGCGCAGATACGCAGTATTTT
TRBV7-9	TRBJ1-4	.	.	CASSFALAGRGEKLFF	TGTGCCAGCAGCTTTGCCCTGGCCGGGAGGGGTGAAAAACTGTTTTTT
TRBV12-3/TRBV12-4	TRBJ2-1	many	.	CASSYDRTLSEQFF	TGTGCCAGCAGCTATGATAGAACTCTGAGTGAGCAGTTCTTC
TRBV29-1	TRBJ2-3	.	.	CSVVTATQYF	TGCAGCGTTGTAACGGCAACGCAGTATTTT
TRBV9	TRBJ2-1	few	.	CASSVSGSSYNEQFF	TGTGCCAGCAGCGTATCCGGGAGCTCCTACAATGAGCAGTTCTTC
TRBV6-5	TRBJ1-2	few	.	CASSDRQYGYTF	TGTGCCAGCAGCGACAGACAATATGGCTACACCTTC
TRBV3-1	TRBJ1-1	few	.	CASSQDSGRMNTEAFF	TGTGCCAGCAGCCAAGATTCAGGTCGGATGAACACTGAAGCTTTCTTT
TRBV6-1	TRBJ2-3	.	TRBD1	CASNPGQATDTQYF	TGTGCCAGCAACCCGGGACAGGCCACAGATACGCAGTATTTT
TRBV14	TRBJ2-3	.	.	CASSQFDSGDTQYF	TGTGCCAGCAGCCAATTTGACTCAGGGGATACGCAGTATTTT
TRBV5-6	TRBJ2-2	few	.	CASSLASATGELFF	TGTGCCAGCAGCTTGGCGTCTGCCACCGGGGAGCTGTTTTTT
TRBV7-2	TRBJ2-4	medium-sized	TRBD2	CASSLKTSGSRYF	TGTGCCAGCAGTCTCAAGACTAGCGGGAGTCGGTACTTC
TRBV6-1	TRBJ2-7	.	.	CASSDWGLAFEQYF	TGTGCCAGCAGTGACTGGGGTCTAGCGTTCGAGCAGTACTTC